This T cell receptor beta chain was retrieved from a study of Ad26.COV2.S vaccination and SARS-CoV-2 variants. Notes on the study in general: Non-spike TCR breadth showed similarity between vaccine and placebo recipients. After vaccination, substantial breadth of spike-specific CD8+ and CD4+ responses was reported.

V dropped 3 bases and J dropped 4; count of bases not matched to a gene: 7. CDR1 and CDR2 (germline): LNHDA, SQIVND (reference sequence). This CDR3 is 15 amino acids long. A remark on this clone: The antigen remains undetermined.

Stated treatment: about 20 received Ad26.COV2.S at low or high dose, single or two shots; 5 received placebo; per-sample allocation not given. Specimen acquisition occurred on day 63 following the initial vaccine or placebo injection. Sequencing used immunoSEQ multiplex PCR; TCRdb keeps in-frame clones, though not all of them. The repertoire holds more than 400,000 clones, with about 92% as singletons. The specimen comprised peripheral blood, sampled in a trial of Ad26.COV2.S vaccine versus placebo. This clonotype was sampled from a person aged 18-60 years who received the Ad26.COV2.S COVID-19 vaccine or a placebo. The rearrangement uses TRBV19 and TRBJ1-2; 8 bases agree with TRBD1. The CDR3 region has the DNA TGTGCCAGTAGTATCGAGGCAGGGGGCAGCTATGGCTACACCTTC. Its protein product is CASSIEAGGSYGYTF.